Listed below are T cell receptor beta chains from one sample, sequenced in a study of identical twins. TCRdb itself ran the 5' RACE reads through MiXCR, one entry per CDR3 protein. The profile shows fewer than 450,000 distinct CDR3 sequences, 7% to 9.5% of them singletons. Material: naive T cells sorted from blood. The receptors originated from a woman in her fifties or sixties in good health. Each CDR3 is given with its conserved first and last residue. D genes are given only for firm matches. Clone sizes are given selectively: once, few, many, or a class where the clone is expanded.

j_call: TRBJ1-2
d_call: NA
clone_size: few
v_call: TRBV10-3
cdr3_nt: TGTGCCATCAGTCAGACAGAGGATGGCTACACCTTC
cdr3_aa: CAISQTEDGYTF

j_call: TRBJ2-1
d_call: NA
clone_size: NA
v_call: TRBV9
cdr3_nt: TGTGCCAGCAGCGTCGGGGTTGGCAATGAGCAGTTCTTC
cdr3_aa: CASSVGVGNEQFF

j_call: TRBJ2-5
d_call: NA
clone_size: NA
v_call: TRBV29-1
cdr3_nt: TGCAGCGTTGAGCGACTAGGGAAGGGGGAGACCCAGTACTTC
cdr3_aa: CSVERLGKGETQYF

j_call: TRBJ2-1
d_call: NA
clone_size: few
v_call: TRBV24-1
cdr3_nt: TGTGCCACCAGTGATTTTTTAGCGGACAACTACAATGAGCAGTTCTTC
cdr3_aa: CATSDFLADNYNEQFF

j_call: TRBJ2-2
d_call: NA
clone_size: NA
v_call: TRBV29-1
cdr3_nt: TGCAGCGTTCGGATTTCGAACACCGGGGAGCTGTTTTTT
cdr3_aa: CSVRISNTGELFF

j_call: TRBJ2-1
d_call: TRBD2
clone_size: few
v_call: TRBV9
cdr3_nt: TGTGCCAGCAGCGTTAGCGGGAGTGCCTACAATGAGCAGTTCTTC
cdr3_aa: CASSVSGSAYNEQFF

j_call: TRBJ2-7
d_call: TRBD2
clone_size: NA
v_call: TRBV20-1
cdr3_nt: TGCAGTGGGGGACTAGGTTCCTCCTACGAGCAGTACTTC
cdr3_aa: CSGGLGSSYEQYF

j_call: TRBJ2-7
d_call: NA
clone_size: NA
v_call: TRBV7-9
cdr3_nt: TGTGCCAGCAGCCCTGCCGGGGGTTACGAAGGGCAGTACTTC
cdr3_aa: CASSPAGGYEGQYF

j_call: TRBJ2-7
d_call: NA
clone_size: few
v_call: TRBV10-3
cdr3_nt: TGTGCCATCAGTACAGGGCGAAATGAAAACGAGCAGTACTTC
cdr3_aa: CAISTGRNENEQYF

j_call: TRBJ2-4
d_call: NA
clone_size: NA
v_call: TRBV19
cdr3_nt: TGTGCCAGTAGTAGGGACGGTTTCGGCAAAAACATTCAGTACTTC
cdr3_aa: CASSRDGFGKNIQYF

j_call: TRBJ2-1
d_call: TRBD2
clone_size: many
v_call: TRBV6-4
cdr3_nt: TGTGCCAGCAGTGACGAACTAGCGGGATATTATGAGCAGTTCTTC
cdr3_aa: CASSDELAGYYEQFF

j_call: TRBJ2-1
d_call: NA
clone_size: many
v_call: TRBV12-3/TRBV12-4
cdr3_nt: TGTGCCAGCAGTTTAGCACCCGGGAGCTCCTACAATGAGCAGTTCTTC
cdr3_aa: CASSLAPGSSYNEQFF

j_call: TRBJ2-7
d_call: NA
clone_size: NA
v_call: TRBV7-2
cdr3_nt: TGTGCCAGCAGCTCCCCGACACCCTTCGGGTCCTACGAGCAGTACTTC
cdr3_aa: CASSSPTPFGSYEQYF

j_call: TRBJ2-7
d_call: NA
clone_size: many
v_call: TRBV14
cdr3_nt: TGTGCCAGCAGCCGACCGTTTTACGAGCAGTACTTC
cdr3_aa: CASSRPFYEQYF

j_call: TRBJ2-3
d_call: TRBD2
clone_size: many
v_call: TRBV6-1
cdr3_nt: TGTGCCAGCAGTGAGACTAGCGGGAGGCTTGGTGTAGATACGCAGTATTTT
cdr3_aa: CASSETSGRLGVDTQYF

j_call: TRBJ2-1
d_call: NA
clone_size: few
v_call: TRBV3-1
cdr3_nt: TGTGCCAGCAGCCGGTCGCGGTCCTACAATGAGCAGTTCTTC
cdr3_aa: CASSRSRSYNEQFF

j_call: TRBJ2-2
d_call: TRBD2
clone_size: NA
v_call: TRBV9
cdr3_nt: TGTGCCAGCAGCGTAGGGGCGGGAGCGCACACCGGGGAGCTGTTTTTT
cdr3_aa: CASSVGAGAHTGELFF

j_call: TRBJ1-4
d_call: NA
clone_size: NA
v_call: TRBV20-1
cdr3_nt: TGCAGTGCTTTTGGCCCGGACAGTGCAACTAATGAAAAACTGTTTTTT
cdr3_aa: CSAFGPDSATNEKLFF

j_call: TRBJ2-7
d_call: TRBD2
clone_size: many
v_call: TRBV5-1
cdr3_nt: TGCGCCAGCAGCTTGTTGATGGCGGGAGGGCCCTACGAGCAGTACTTC
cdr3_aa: CASSLLMAGGPYEQYF

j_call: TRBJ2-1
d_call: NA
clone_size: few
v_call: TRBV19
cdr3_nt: TGTGCCAGTAGTATAGAGAGGGCGGGGGAGCAGTTCTTC
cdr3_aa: CASSIERAGEQFF

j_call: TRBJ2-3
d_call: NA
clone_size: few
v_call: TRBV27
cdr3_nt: TGTGCCAGCAGTTCCGGCGGGGAGTCGTCAGATACGCAGTATTTT
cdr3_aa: CASSSGGESSDTQYF

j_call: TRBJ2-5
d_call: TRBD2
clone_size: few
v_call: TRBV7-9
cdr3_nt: TGTGCCAGCAGGGAACTAGCGGGAGAGACCCAGTACTTC
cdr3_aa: CASRELAGETQYF

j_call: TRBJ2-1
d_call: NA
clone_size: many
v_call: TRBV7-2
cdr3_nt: TGTGCCAGCAGGACTAAGACTAGCTCCTACAATGAGCAGTTCTTC
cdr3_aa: CASRTKTSSYNEQFF

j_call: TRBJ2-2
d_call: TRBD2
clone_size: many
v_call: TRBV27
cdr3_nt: TGTGCCAGCAGTCCTAGCGGGAGTGGCGCGAACACCGGGGAGCTGTTTTTT
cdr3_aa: CASSPSGSGANTGELFF

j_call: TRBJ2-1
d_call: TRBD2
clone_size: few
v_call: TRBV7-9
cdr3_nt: TGTGCCAGCAGCCTACTAGCGGGAGGCGTTGATGAGCAGTTCTTC
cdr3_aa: CASSLLAGGVDEQFF

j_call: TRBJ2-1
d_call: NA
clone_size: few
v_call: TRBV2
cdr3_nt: TGTGCCAGCAGTGAAACCCATCCTTTGGATGAGCAGTTCTTC
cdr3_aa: CASSETHPLDEQFF

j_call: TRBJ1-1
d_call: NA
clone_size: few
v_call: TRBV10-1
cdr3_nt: TGCGCCAGCAGTGATAATGCAATGAACACTGAAGCTTTCTTT
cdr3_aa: CASSDNAMNTEAFF

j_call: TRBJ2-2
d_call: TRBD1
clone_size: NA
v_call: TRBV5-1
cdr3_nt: TGCACCAGCAGCCTCGGACAGGGGAACACCGGGGAGCTGTTTTTT
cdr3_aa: CTSSLGQGNTGELFF

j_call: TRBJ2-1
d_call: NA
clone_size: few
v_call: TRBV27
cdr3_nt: TGTGCCAGCAGTTTTGGGGGAGAGTACAATGAGCAGTTCTTC
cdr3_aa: CASSFGGEYNEQFF

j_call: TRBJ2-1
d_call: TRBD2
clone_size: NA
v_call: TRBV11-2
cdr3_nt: TGTGCCAGCAGCTCCGGGACTAGCGGGAAGTACAATGAGCAGTTCTTC
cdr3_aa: CASSSGTSGKYNEQFF